The source of this TCR beta chain is a study of OX40 agonist ivuxolimab in advanced cancers. Study conclusions and caveats: On average, CD8+ T cells showed a greater number of expanded clones than CD4+. With doses of 0.1-3.0 mg/kg, partial responders showed among the lowest clonal expansion.

Profiling relied on immunoSEQ multiplex PCR, and the TCRdb table lists in-frame clones only, not all of them. The sample carries around 53,000 clones, 70% to 90% recorded once. Sampling of blood occurred at baseline, cycle 4 day 1, and cycle 7 day 1. The CDR3 length is 14 residues. CDR1 and CDR2 from the germline V gene are PRHDT and FYEKMQ (reference sequence). V lost 5 bases, J lost 2 bases, and 12 bases lay in between. Regarding this clone: Antigen specificity is unknown.

This TCR came from an adult with an advanced solid tumor such as melanoma, head and neck, liver or kidney cancer. This rearrangement joins TRBV13 to TRBJ2-5; D possibly corresponds to TRBD2 (6 bases). Sequences were derived from CD4+ or CD8+ T cells sorted from blood, sampled in a trial of the OX40 agonist ivuxolimab. The CDR3 here is CASSPAGPQETQYF. CDR3 sequence (DNA): TGTGCCAGCAGCCCGGCGGGACCGCAAGAGACCCAGTACTTC.